There are a few counts of the clone carrying this T cell receptor (beta chain). Its antigen is unidentified. The source of the sample is a study of T cell responses to AZD1222 COVID-19 vaccine. Study-level points and caveats: Scientists sampled the repertoires only once the peak T cell response had passed. Vaccine-associated CD4 TCRs spanned spike, dominant at 160-218 and 743-854. Following two doses of AZD1222, Spike-specific TCR breadth and depth rose.

Germline loops: CDR1 SGHRS, CDR2 YFSETQ. The V gene end was trimmed by 0 bases and the J gene end by 6 bases; junction bases not matched to a gene: 5. The CDR3 covers 16 residues. Only in-frame clones appear in the TCRdb table, and some are missing; sequencing was by immunoSEQ multiplex PCR. The sample has 90,000 to 120,000 clones, around nine tenths seen once. The chain has TRBV5-1 and TRBJ2-1; TRBD2 agrees at 11 bases. The sequences come from peripheral blood, collected on day 0 of MenACWY control vaccination. The TCR comes from an adult in good health. The CDR3 nucleotides are TGCGCCAGCAGCTTGGGTAATAGCGGGGGGGCCAATGAGCAGTTCTTC. Translation: CASSLGNSGGANEQFF.